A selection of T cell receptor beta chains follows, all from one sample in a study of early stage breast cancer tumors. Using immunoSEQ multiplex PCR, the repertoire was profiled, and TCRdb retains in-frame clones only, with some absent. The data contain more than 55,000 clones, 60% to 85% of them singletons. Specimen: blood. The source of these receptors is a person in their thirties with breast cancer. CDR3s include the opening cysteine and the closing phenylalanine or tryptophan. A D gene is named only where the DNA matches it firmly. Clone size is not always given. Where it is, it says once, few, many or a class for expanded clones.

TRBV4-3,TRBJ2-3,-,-,TGCGCCAGCAGCCCCCGACAGGGGATCACTAGCGGGTTGGCAGATACGCAGTATTTT,CASSPRQGITSGLADTQYF
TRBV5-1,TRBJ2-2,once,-,TGCGCCAGCAGCTTTACCGCCGTGGGGACCGGGGAGCTGTTTTTT,CASSFTAVGTGELFF
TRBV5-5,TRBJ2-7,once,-,TGTGCCAGCAGCTTGGCCAACTACGAGCAGTACTTC,CASSLANYEQYF
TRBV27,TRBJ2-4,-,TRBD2,TGTGCCAGCAGTCCCACAGGGCTAGCGGGACTAGCCAAAAACATTCAGTACTTC,CASSPTGLAGLAKNIQYF
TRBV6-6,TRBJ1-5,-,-,TGTGCCAGCAACTCCCCAGGCCCACAGCCCCAGCATTTT,CASNSPGPQPQHF
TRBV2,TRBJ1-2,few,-,TGTGCCAGCAGTGAAGGGACAGACTATGGCTACACCTTC,CASSEGTDYGYTF
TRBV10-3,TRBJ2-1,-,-,TGTGCCATCACCCAAGGGGAGGGGGTATTTGACAATGAGCAGTTCTTC,CAITQGEGVFDNEQFF
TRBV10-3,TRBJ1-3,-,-,TGTGCCATCAGTAAGAAGCTCGAGGTTGCTGGAAACACCATATATTTT,CAISKKLEVAGNTIYF
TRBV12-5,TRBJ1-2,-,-,TGTGCTAGTGGTTTGGGGACCGGGTATGGCTACACCTTC,CASGLGTGYGYTF
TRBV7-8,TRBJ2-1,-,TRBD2,TGTGCCAGCAGCCCATCTAGCGGGATATACTACAATGAGCAGTTCTTC,CASSPSSGIYYNEQFF
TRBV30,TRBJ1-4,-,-,TGTGCCTGGAGTGTAAGGGGCCTTCGGGAAAAACTGTTTTTT,CAWSVRGLREKLFF
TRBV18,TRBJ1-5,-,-,TGTGCCAGCTCACCACAGGGTGGGGGCAATCAGCCCCAGCATTTT,CASSPQGGGNQPQHF
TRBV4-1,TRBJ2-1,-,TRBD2,TGCGCCAGCAGCTACACTAGCGGGAGGGGCGATGAGCAGTTCTTC,CASSYTSGRGDEQFF
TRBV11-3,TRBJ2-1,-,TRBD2,TGTGCCAGCAGCTTACGGCGCGGAGTAGCGGGGGGGGACAATGAGCAGTTCTTC,CASSLRRGVAGGDNEQFF
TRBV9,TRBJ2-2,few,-,TGTGCCAGCAGCGTATTGCAGGGCTTGAACACCGGGGAGCTGTTTTTT,CASSVLQGLNTGELFF
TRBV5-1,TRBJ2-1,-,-,TGCGCCAGCAGCTTGTCAAGTGGGCAGTACAATGAGCAGTTCTTC,CASSLSSGQYNEQFF
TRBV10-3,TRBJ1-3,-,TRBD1,TGTGCCATCAGTGGGGGACAGGGGGTTGGAAACACCATATATTTT,CAISGGQGVGNTIYF
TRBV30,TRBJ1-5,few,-,TGTGCCTGGAGTGTAGCAGGGGATCAGCCCCAGCATTTT,CAWSVAGDQPQHF
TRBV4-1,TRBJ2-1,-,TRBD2,TGCGCCAGCAGAGATGTGTCGGGACTAGGGGGCAATGAGCAGTTCTTC,CASRDVSGLGGNEQFF
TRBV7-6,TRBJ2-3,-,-,TGTGCCAGCAGCTTAGACACTCCCCGGGACTCAAGCACAGATACGCAGTATTTT,CASSLDTPRDSSTDTQYF
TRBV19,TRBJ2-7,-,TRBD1,TGTGCCAGTAGTCCGGACAGGGAGCTTTGGCCCTACGAGCAGTACTTC,CASSPDRELWPYEQYF
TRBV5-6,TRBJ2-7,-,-,TGTGCCAGCAGCTTTGGGGGGACCAGCTCCTACGAGCAGTACTTC,CASSFGGTSSYEQYF
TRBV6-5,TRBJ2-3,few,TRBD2,TGTGCCAGCAGTTTGGGACTAGCAGGAGATACGCAGTATTTT,CASSLGLAGDTQYF
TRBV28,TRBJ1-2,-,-,TGTGCCAGCAGTTTCCCAACAGGGAAATTTAATGGCTACACCTTC,CASSFPTGKFNGYTF
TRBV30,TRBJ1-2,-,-,TGTGCCTGGAGTACCGGGACGGTCTATGGCTACACCTTC,CAWSTGTVYGYTF
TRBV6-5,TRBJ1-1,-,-,TGTGCCAGCAGTCGCGGACAGCCTCAGGGAGCTTTCTTT,CASSRGQPQGAFF
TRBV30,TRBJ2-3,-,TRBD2,TGTGCCTGGAGTCCCCTATTGACTAGCGGGAGCCTTGTCACAGATACGCAGTATTTT,CAWSPLLTSGSLVTDTQYF
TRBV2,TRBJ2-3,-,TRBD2,TGTGCCAGCAGACGCGGGACTAGCGGGAGGACTAGCACAGATACGCAGTATTTT,CASRRGTSGRTSTDTQYF
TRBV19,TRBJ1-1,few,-,TGTGCCAGTAGTTTGGGGGGCTTGGACACTGAAGCTTTCTTT,CASSLGGLDTEAFF
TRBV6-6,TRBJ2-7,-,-,TGTGCCAGCAGTTACCCCTCGGACCGTCGCGAGCAGTACTTC,CASSYPSDRREQYF
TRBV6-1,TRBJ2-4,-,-,TGTGCCAGCAGTGAAGGGAGATTAATTCAGTACTTC,CASSEGRLIQYF
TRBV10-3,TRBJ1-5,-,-,TGTGCCATCACCCTTGATCCGAGGGAGCCCCAGCATTTT,CAITLDPREPQHF
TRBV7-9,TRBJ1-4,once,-,TGTGCCAGCAGCTTACCCTCCGGGCTGGGGGTGGGGCGCGAAAAACTGTTTTTT,CASSLPSGLGVGREKLFF
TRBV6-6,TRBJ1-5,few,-,TGTGCCAGCCACCCACGGGCTAGCAATCAGCCCCAGCATTTT,CASHPRASNQPQHF
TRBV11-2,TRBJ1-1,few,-,TGTGCCAGCAGCTTACAACAGGGGAACACTGAAGCTTTCTTT,CASSLQQGNTEAFF
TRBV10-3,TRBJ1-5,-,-,TGTGCCATCAATACAGGGTTAAATCAGCCCCAGCATTTT,CAINTGLNQPQHF
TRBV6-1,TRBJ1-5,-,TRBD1,TGTGCCAGCAGGACAGGGATGAGGGATCAGCCCCAGCATTTT,CASRTGMRDQPQHF
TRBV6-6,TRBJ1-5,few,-,TGTGCCAGCAGTAGACAGAGCAATCAGCCCCAGCATTTT,CASSRQSNQPQHF
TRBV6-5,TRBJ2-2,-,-,TGTGCCAGCAATTTCAGGGGGAACACCGGGGAGCTGTTTTTT,CASNFRGNTGELFF
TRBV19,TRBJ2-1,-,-,TGTGCCAGTCGGGAGTTTGGAAAGGGCAATGAGCAGTTCTTC,CASREFGKGNEQFF
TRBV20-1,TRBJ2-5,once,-,TGCAGTGCTAGGTGGGCAGAGACCCAGTACTTC,CSARWAETQYF
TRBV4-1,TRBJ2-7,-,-,TGCGCCAGCAGCCAAGAGAAACCAAGCTCCTACGAGCAGTACTTC,CASSQEKPSSYEQYF
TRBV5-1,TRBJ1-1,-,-,TGCGCCAGCAGCTTCCAGACTCTCGGGGATGGTGAAGCTTTCTTT,CASSFQTLGDGEAFF
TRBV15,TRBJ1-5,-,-,TGTGCCACCAGCAGAGCCGGGGGGGTGAATCAGCCCCAGCATTTT,CATSRAGGVNQPQHF
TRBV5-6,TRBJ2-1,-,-,TGTGCCAGCAGCATACCGGGGAATGAGCAGTTCTTC,CASSIPGNEQFF
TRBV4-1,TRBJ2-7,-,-,TGCGCCAGCAGCCAAGGGAGCGCCCTCTCGTTC,CASSQGSALSF
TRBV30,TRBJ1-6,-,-,TGTGCCTGGAAGGCCGGACGGAATCGGCCCCTCCACTTT,CAWKAGRNRPLHF
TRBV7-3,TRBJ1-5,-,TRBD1,TGTGCCAGCAAGTCACAGGGGGCTCCTTATAGCAATCAGCCCCAGCATTTT,CASKSQGAPYSNQPQHF
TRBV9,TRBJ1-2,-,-,TGTGCCAGCAGCGCCATAAGGACAAACTATGGCTACACCTTC,CASSAIRTNYGYTF
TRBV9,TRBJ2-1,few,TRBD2,TGTGCCAGCAGCCCCCTCCAGACTAGCGGGAGCTCCTACAATGAGCAGTTCTTC,CASSPLQTSGSSYNEQFF
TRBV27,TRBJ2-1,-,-,TGTGCCAGCAGTTTACAAACAGGGATCAATGAGCAGTTCTTC,CASSLQTGINEQFF
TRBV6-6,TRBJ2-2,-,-,TGTGCCAGCAGTGGGGTTTTCTCAACCCCCGGGGAGCTGTTTTTT,CASSGVFSTPGELFF
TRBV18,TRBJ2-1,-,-,TGTGCCAGCTCACCCGAGGGGGCGGGACATTACAATGAGCAGTTCTTC,CASSPEGAGHYNEQFF